This T cell receptor (beta chain) was sequenced during a study of OX40 agonist ivuxolimab in advanced cancers. The overall study: Patients were 82.7% male with ages about 23 to 90, mean roughly 64. Study-level results: Blood T cells, both CD4+ and CD8+, expanded clonally by week 6 at 0.1 to 3.0 mg/kg.

From germline, CDR1 is MNHEY and CDR2 SVGAGI. V was shortened by 2 bases and J by 5 bases, with 18 bases between the two germline ends. The CDR3 consists of 16 residues. As regards this clone: Antigen: not known.

Clones were sequenced by immunoSEQ multiplex PCR, and TCRdb holds only the in-frame ones, with some missing. The sample has about 23,000 clones, 75% to 85% seen once. The input for sequencing was CD4+ or CD8+ T cells sorted from blood, taken in a trial of the OX40 agonist ivuxolimab. The chain links TRBV6-5 to TRBJ1-1; D ambiguous. The receptor was derived from an adult with an advanced solid tumor such as melanoma, head and neck, liver or kidney cancer. CDR3 DNA: TGTGCCAGCAGTTACGGAACACGGCCGGGTTTGACTGAAGCTTTCTTT. The encoded protein is CASSYGTRPGLTEAFF.